Only a few counts were recorded for the clone carrying this T cell receptor (beta chain). A junction boundary mismatches the germline segment, possibly from a read error. Germline lookup yields CDR1 MNHNS and CDR2 SASEGT. The CDR3 is 12 amino acids. Patients were ineligible given autoimmune disease history or systemic immunosuppression. The repertoire was sequenced with immunoSEQ multiplex PCR; TCRdb's copy has only in-frame clones and lacks some. The data contain about 89,000 clones, around 83% of them seen just once; the ten biggest clones take up 6.5%. This sample stems from a study of OX40 agonist ivuxolimab in advanced cancers.

The sequencing used CD4+ or CD8+ T cells sorted from blood, collected in a trial of the OX40 agonist ivuxolimab. This receptor was identified in an adult with an advanced solid tumor such as melanoma, head and neck, liver or kidney cancer. The chain combines TRBV6-1 with TRBJ2-1; tentatively, D is TRBD2 (6 bases). This chain's CDR3 is CASRGGPTYPIF. CDR3 nucleotide sequence: TGTGCCAGCAGGGGGGGACCAACCTACCCGATCTTC.